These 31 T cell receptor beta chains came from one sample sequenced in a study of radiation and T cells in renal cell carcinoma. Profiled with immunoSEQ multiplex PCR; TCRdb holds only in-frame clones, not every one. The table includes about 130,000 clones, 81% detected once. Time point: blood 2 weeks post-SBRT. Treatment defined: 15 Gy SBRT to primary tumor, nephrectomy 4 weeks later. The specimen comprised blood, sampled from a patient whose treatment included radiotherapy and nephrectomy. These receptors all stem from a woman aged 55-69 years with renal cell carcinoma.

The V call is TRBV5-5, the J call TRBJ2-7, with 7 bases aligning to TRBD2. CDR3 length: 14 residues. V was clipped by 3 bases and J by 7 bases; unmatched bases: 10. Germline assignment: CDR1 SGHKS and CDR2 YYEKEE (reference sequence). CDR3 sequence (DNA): TGTGCCAGCAGCTCGGGGGGTCCGATGGGTGAGCAGTACTTC. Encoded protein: CASSSGGPMGEQYF.

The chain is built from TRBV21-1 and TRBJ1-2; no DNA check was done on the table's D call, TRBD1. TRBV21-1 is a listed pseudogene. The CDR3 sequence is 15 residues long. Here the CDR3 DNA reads TGTGCCAGCAGCAAAGAGGCTAAGGGGCGCGGTGGCTACACCTTC. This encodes CASSKEAKGRGGYTF.

The CDR3 region has the DNA TGCGCCAGCAGCCCGACTAGCGGGGGGGTTGCAGATACGCAGTATTTT. Residues: CASSPTSGGVADTQYF. The chain couples TRBV5-1 to TRBJ2-3; 14 nucleotides match TRBD2. CDR1 and CDR2 from the germline V gene are SGHRS and YFSETQ. With 4 bases clipped from V and 4 bases from J, the junction kept 5 bases outside the gene matches. The CDR3 runs 16 residues.

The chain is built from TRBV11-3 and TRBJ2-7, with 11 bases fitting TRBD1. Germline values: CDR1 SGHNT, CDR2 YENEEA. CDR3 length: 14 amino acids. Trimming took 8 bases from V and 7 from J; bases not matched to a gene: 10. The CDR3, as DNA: TGTGCCAGCTCGGGACAGGGGGGTTCAGGGGAGCAGTACTTC. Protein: CASSGQGGSGEQYF.

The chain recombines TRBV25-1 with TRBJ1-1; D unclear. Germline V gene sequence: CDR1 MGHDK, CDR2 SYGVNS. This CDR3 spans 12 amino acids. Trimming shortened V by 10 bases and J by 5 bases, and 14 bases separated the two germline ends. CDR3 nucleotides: TGTGCCACCTTAAGTCCGGGAACTGAAGCTTTCTTT. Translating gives CATLSPGTEAFF.

CDR3 amino acids: CASSMTVFSGNTIYF. The CDR3 bases are TGTGCCAGTAGTATGACAGTGTTCTCTGGAAACACCATATATTTT. The chain joins TRBV19 to TRBJ1-3; tentative D call: TRBD1 (5 bases). Germline-derived CDR1 and CDR2 are LNHDA and SQIVND (reference sequence). Trimming pared 3 bases from V and 0 bases from J, leaving 9 bases between. The CDR3 contains 15 residues.

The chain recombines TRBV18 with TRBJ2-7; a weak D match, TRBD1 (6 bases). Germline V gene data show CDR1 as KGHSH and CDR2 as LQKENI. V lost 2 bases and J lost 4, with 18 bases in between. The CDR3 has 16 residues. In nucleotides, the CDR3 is TGTGCCAGCTCACCAGGGCTCCGGCAGGGGCCGTACGAGCAGTACTTC. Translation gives CASSPGLRQGPYEQYF.

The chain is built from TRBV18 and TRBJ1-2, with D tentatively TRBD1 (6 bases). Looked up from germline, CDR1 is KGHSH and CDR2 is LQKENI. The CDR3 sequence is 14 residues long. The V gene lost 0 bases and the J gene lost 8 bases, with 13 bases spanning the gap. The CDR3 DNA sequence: TGTGCCAGCTCACCACCGGCAGGGGAGTTAGGCTACACCTTC. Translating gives CASSPPAGELGYTF.

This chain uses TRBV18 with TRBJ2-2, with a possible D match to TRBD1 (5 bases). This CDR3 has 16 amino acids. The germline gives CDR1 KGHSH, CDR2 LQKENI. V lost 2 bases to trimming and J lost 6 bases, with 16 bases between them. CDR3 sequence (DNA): TGTGCCAGCTCACCAGTCCTCCAGGGTGGCGCCGGGGAGCTGTTTTTT. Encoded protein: CASSPVLQGGAGELFF. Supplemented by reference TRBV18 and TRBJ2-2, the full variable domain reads NAGVMQNPRHLVRRRGQEARLRCSPMKGHSHVYWYRQLPEEGLKFMVYLQKENIIDESGMPKERFSAEFPKEGPSILRIQQVVRGDSAAYFCASSPVLQGGAGELFFGEGSRLTVL.

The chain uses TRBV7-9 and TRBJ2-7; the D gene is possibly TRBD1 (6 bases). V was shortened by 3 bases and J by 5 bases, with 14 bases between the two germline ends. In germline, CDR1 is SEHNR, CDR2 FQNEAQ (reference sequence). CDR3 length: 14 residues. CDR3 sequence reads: CASSLPLGAHEQYF. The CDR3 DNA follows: TGTGCCAGCAGCTTGCCTTTGGGGGCCCACGAGCAGTACTTC.

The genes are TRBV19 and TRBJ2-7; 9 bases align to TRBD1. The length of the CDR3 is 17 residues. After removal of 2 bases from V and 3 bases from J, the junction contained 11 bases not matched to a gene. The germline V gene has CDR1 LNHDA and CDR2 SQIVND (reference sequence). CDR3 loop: CASSISTGGPLIYEQYF. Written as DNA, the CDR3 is TGTGCCAGTAGTATATCGACAGGGGGGCCGTTGATCTACGAGCAGTACTTC.

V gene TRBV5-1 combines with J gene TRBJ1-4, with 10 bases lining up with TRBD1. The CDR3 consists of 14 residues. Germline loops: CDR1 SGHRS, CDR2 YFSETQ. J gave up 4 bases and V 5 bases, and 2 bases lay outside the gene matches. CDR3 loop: CASSWTGGNEKLFF. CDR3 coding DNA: TGCGCCAGCAGTTGGACAGGGGGTAATGAAAAACTGTTTTTT.

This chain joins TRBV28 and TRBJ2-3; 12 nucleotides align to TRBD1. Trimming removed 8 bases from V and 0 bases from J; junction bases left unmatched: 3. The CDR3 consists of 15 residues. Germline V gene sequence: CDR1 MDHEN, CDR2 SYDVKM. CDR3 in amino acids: CASWDRGPSTDTQYF. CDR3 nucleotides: TGTGCCAGCTGGGACAGGGGGCCTAGCACAGATACGCAGTATTTT. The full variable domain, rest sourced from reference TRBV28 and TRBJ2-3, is DVKVTQSSRYLVKRTGEKVFLECVQDMDHENMFWYRQDPGLGLRLIYFSYDVKMKEKGDIPEGYSVSREKKERFSLILESASTNQTSMYLCASWDRGPSTDTQYFGPGTRLTVL.

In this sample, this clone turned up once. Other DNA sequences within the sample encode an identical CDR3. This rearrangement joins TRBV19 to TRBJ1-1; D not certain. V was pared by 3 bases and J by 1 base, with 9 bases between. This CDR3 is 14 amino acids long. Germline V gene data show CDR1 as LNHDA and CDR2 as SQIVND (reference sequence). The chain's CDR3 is CASSIGPANTEAFF. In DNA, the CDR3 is TGTGCCAGTAGTATCGGGCCAGCGAACACTGAAGCTTTCTTT.

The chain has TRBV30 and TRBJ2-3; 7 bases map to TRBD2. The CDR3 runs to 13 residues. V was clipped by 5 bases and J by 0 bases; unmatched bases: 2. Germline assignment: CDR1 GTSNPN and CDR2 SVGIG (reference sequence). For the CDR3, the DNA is TGTGCCTGGTTAGCGGGTAGCACAGATACGCAGTATTTT. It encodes CAWLAGSTDTQYF.

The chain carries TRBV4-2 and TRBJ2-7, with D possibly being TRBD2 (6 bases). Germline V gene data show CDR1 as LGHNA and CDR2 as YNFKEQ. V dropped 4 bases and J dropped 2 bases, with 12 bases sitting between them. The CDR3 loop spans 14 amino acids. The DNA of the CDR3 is TGTGCCAGCAGCCCCCGGAGGGACCCCTACGAGCAGTACTTC. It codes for CASSPRRDPYEQYF.

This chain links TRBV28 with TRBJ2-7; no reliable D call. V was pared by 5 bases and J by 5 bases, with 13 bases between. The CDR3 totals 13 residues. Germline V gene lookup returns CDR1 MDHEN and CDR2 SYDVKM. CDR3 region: CASSPTLGNEQYF. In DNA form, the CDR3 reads TGTGCCAGCAGTCCTACCCTAGGGAACGAGCAGTACTTC.

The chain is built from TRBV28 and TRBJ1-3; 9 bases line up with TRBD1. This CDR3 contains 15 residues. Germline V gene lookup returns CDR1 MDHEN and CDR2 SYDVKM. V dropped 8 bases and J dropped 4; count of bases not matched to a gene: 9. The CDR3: CASHVAGQGGNTIYF. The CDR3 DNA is TGTGCCAGCCACGTGGCCGGACAGGGGGGAAACACCATATATTTT.

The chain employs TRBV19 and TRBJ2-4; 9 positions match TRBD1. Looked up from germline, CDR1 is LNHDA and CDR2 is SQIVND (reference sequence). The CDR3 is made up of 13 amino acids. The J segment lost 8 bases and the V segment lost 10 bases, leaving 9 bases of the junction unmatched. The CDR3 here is CATSGTGPYIQYF. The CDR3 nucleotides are TGTGCCACCTCCGGGACAGGGCCCTACATTCAGTACTTC.

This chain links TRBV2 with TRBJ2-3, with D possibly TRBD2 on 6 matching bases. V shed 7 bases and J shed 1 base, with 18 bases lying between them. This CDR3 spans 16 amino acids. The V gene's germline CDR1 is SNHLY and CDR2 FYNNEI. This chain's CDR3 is CASIYSVGSGTDTQYF. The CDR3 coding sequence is TGTGCCAGCATTTACTCAGTCGGGAGTGGCACAGATACGCAGTATTTT.

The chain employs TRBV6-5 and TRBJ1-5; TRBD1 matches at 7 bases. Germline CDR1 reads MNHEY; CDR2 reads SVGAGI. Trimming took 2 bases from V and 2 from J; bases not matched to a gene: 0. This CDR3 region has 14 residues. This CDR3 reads CASSYQGGNQPQHF. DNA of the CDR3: TGTGCCAGCAGTTACCAGGGGGGCAATCAGCCCCAGCATTTT.

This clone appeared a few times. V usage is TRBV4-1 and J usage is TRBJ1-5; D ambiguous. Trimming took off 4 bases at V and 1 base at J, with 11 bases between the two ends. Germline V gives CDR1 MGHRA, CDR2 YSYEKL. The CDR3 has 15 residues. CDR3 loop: CASSLALGSNQPQHF. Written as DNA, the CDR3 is TGCGCCAGCAGCCTAGCTCTAGGCAGCAATCAGCCCCAGCATTTT.

The CDR3 reads CSARYNTEAFF. The CDR3 nucleotides are TGCAGTGCCAGATATAACACTGAAGCTTTCTTT. The chain combines TRBV20-1 with TRBJ1-1; D not certain. The CDR3 consists of 11 residues. The germline V gene has CDR1 DFQATT and CDR2 SNEGSKA (reference sequence). V was pared by 6 bases and J by 2 bases, with 7 bases between.

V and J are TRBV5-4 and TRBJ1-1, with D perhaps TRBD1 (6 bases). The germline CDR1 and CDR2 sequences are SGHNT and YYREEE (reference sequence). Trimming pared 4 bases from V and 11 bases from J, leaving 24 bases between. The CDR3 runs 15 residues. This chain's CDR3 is CASSREIDTGFVAFF. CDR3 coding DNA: TGTGCCAGCAGCCGGGAAATAGATACAGGGTTTGTGGCTTTCTTT.

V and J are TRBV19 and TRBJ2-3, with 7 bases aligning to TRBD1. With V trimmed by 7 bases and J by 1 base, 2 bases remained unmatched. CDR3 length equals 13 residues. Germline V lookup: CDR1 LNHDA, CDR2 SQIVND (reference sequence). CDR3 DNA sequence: TGTGCCAGTACCCAGGGGGGCACAGATACGCAGTATTTT. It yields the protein CASTQGGTDTQYF. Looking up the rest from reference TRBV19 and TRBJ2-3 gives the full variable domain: DGGITQSPKYLFRKEGQNVTLSCEQNLNHDAMYWYRQDPGQGLRLIYYSQIVNDFQKGDIAEGYSVSREKKESFPLTVTSAQKNPTAFYLCASTQGGTDTQYFGPGTRLTVL.

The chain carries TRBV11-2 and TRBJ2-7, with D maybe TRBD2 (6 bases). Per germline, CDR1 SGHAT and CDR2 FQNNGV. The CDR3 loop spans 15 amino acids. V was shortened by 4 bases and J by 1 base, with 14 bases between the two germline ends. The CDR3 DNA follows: TGTGCCAGCAGCTCTAGCGATCGAGGGTCCTACGAGCAGTACTTC. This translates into CASSSSDRGSYEQYF.

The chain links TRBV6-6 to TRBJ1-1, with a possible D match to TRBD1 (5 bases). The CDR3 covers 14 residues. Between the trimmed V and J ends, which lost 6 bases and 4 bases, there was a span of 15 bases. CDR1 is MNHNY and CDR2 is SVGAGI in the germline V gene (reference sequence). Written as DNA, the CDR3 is TGTGCCAGCAGCATAAACAGGTTGGGCACTGAAGCTTTCTTT. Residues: CASSINRLGTEAFF.

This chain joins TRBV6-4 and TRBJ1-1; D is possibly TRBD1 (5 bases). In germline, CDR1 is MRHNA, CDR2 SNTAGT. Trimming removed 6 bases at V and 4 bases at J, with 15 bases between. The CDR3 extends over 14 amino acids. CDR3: CASRTRAGRTEAFF. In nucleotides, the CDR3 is TGTGCCAGCAGGACGCGGGCGGGACGCACTGAAGCTTTCTTT.

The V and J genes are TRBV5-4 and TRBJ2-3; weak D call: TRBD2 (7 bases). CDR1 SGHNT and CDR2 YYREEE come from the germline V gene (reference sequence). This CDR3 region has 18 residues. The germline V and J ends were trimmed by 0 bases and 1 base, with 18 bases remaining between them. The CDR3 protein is CASSLGLWGGAGTDTQYF. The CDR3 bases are TGTGCCAGCAGCTTGGGATTGTGGGGGGGCGCTGGCACAGATACGCAGTATTTT.

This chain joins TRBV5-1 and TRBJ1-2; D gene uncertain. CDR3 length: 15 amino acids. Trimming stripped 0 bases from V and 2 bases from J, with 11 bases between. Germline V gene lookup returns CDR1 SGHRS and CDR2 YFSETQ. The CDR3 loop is CASSLDGRTNYGYTF. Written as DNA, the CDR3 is TGCGCCAGCAGCTTGGACGGCAGAACGAACTATGGCTACACCTTC.

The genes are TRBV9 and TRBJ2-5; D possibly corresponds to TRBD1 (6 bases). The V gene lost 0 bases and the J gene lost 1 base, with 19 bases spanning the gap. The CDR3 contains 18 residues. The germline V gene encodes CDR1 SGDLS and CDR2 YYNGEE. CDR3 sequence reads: CASSVVGAGRGSQETQYF. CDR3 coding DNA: TGTGCCAGCAGCGTAGTGGGCGCGGGCAGGGGAAGCCAAGAGACCCAGTACTTC.